Listed here are 9 T cell receptor beta chains from one sample, sequenced in a study of Ad26.COV2.S vaccination and SARS-CoV-2 variants. Treatment given: roughly 18 received Ad26.COV2.S at low or high dose, single or two shots; 5 received placebo; per-sample allocation not given. Material that was analyzed had been drawn on day 63 after the first vaccine or placebo injection. The repertoire was sequenced with immunoSEQ multiplex PCR; TCRdb's copy has only in-frame clones and lacks some. The data show about 370,000 clones, 75% to 90% seen once. The material sequenced was peripheral blood, taken in a trial of Ad26.COV2.S vaccine versus placebo. These TCRs come from a person between 18 and 59 years old who received the Ad26.COV2.S COVID-19 vaccine or a placebo.

This clone was seen once. CDR3 DNA: TGTGCCAGCAGCTTAGGGGGGCGAGGGAGGCAAGAGACCCAGTACTTC. Translated: CASSLGGRGRQETQYF. The rearrangement joins TRBV11-3 to TRBJ2-5; D might be TRBD1 or TRBD2, each matching 6 bases. The germline V and J ends were trimmed by 1 base and 2 bases, with 14 bases remaining between them. CDR1 is SGHNT, CDR2 YENEEA, per germline. This CDR3 has 16 amino acids.

As DNA, the CDR3 is TGTGCCAGCAGCGCCGTCGGAGGTGAGCAGTTCTTC. Protein product: CASSAVGGEQFF. V is TRBV9 and J is TRBJ2-1; perhaps TRBD2 as D (5 bases). V dropped 3 bases and J dropped 9 bases, with 10 bases sitting between them. Germline CDR1 reads SGDLS; CDR2 reads YYNGEE. This CDR3 has 12 amino acids. The full variable domain, rest sourced from reference TRBV9 and TRBJ2-1, is DSGVTQTPKHLITATGQRVTLRCSPRSGDLSVYWYQQSLDQGLQFLIQYYNGEERAKGNILERFSAQQFPDLHSELNLSSLELGDSALYFCASSAVGGEQFFGPGTRLTVL.

The chain uses TRBV5-1 and TRBJ2-3, with TRBD2 as a possible D gene (6 bases). The CDR3 is made up of 14 amino acids. Trimming removed 8 bases at V and 1 base at J, with 14 bases between. The germline gives CDR1 SGHRS, CDR2 YFSETQ. CDR3 DNA sequence: TGCGCCAGTTTTGCGGGGACCCGCACAGATACGCAGTATTTT. This codes for CASFAGTRTDTQYF.

V and J are TRBV7-2 and TRBJ1-2, with 8 positions matching TRBD1. Trimming cost V 0 bases and J 6 bases; bases outside gene matches: 3. The CDR3 spans 14 residues. CDR1 SGHTA and CDR2 FQGNSA come from the germline V gene. Here the CDR3 reads CASSLAPTGDGYTF. Here the CDR3 DNA reads TGTGCCAGCAGCTTAGCCCCGACAGGGGATGGCTACACCTTC.

This clone was found once. This rearrangement joins TRBV3-1 (or the pseudogene TRBV3-2) to TRBJ1-3, with 7 bases identical to TRBD1. Germline trimming cut 3 bases from V and 4 bases from J; bases unmatched to any gene: 6. This CDR3 spans 15 amino acids. Per germline, CDR1 LGHDT and CDR2 YNNKEL (reference sequence). CDR3 nucleotides: TGTGCCAGCAGCCAGGCAGGGGGGGGAGGAAACACCATATATTTT. It yields the protein CASSQAGGGGNTIYF.

The V and J genes are TRBV4-2 and TRBJ1-1, with 7 positions matching TRBD1. Germline values: CDR1 LGHNA, CDR2 YNFKEQ. CDR3 size: 16 residues. J was trimmed by 1 base and V by 4 bases; bases with no gene match: 9. This chain's CDR3 is CASSLNPGQSNTEAFF. DNA for the CDR3: TGTGCCAGCAGCCTCAACCCGGGACAGTCGAACACTGAAGCTTTCTTT.

For this clone: With a much larger clone just one base away, this may be a read error. Other nucleotide sequences in the sample specify the same CDR3. The rearrangement joins TRBV29-1 to TRBJ2-7, with D hard to call. Per the germline V gene, CDR1 is SQVTM and CDR2 is ANQGSEA. The CDR3 loop spans 12 amino acids. The CDR3 DNA reads TGCAGCGCCACGCTAGATTCCTATGAGCAGTACTTC. It is translated as CSATLDSYEQYF.

J is TRBJ2-1 and V is TRBV19, with TRBD2 matching 15 bases. The CDR3 runs to 14 residues. The germline gives CDR1 LNHDA, CDR2 SQIVND (reference sequence). Trimming removed 7 bases from V and 9 bases from J; junction bases left unmatched: 4. The CDR3 reads CASNGLAGGVEQFF. CDR3 nucleotides: TGTGCCAGTAACGGACTAGCGGGAGGGGTTGAGCAGTTCTTC.

This clone turned up a few times. V and J are TRBV27 and TRBJ2-7, with TRBD2 matching over 12 bases. V lost 6 bases, J lost 4 bases, and 4 bases stayed unmatched. This CDR3 region has 14 residues. Germline V CDR1 and CDR2: MNHEY, SMNVEV (reference sequence). DNA for the CDR3: TGTGCCAGCAGATGGACTAGCGGGATTTACGAGCAGTACTTC. Translating gives CASRWTSGIYEQYF.